This T cell receptor (beta chain) was sequenced in a study of shared clonotypes between healthy human individuals. The study's findings and limits: An expected dependence of interdonor clonotype sharing on sequencing depth was noted. Generally, naive subsets came out with larger estimated richness than memory subsets.

This CDR3 is 13 amino acids long. In the case of this clone: Its matching antigen is unknown.

TCRdb's copy holds only in-frame clones and misses some; the assay was immunoSEQ multiplex PCR. The table has 950,000 to 1,100,000 clones, 70% to 80% seen once. The specimen was memory CD4+ T cells from PBMCs. Indicated subset: CD45RA-negative fraction. The genes are TRBV21-1 and TRBJ1-1. TRBV21-1 is deemed a pseudogene. This TCR was recovered from a man between 18 and 35 years old in good health. Some clones in this sample may be carry-over from other donors' samples. CDR3 sequence: CASRKTRNTEAFF. The CDR3 DNA is TGTGCCAGCAGAAAGACTCGGAACACTGAAGCTTTCTTT.